This entry concerns a single TCR beta chain. Its antigen is unknown. This CDR3 is also generated by other DNA sequences in the sample. This sample is drawn from a study of beta chain features in type 1 diabetes. Notes on the study in general: Cells expressing TCR highly could be over-represented by cDNA sequencing.

Donors underwent one heparinised blood draw, 95 to 150 mL on average. TCRB transcripts that were expressed got sequenced, as all of the isolated RNA had been reverse transcribed. The study sequenced naive, central memory and regulatory T cell samples to an average of roughly 3.4 million reads. Assay: immunoSEQ multiplex PCR; the TCRdb copy retains only in-frame clones and omits some. This sample carries hundreds of thousands of clones, about 29% of them seen once, and the ten largest clones take 0.06% to 0.07%. The TCR was taken from a man between 18 and 29 years old in good health. The sequencing input was naive CD4+ T cells from blood.

As DNA, the CDR3 is TGTGCCAGCAGCGCCCAGGGTACCGGGGAGCTGTTTTTT. Translating it yields CASSAQGTGELFF. This sequence joins TRBV9 and TRBJ2-2; TRBD1 might be the D (5 bases). The V end was cut by 3 bases, the J end by 5 bases, with 8 bases between. Germline V gene lookup returns CDR1 SGDLS and CDR2 YYNGEE. There are 13 residues in the CDR3. Filled out from reference TRBV9 and TRBJ2-2, the complete variable domain reads DSGVTQTPKHLITATGQRVTLRCSPRSGDLSVYWYQQSLDQGLQFLIQYYNGEERAKGNILERFSAQQFPDLHSELNLSSLELGDSALYFCASSAQGTGELFFGEGSRLTVL.